This is a list of T cell receptor beta chains from one sample in a study of T cells in Graves' hyperthyroidism and ophthalmopathy. TCRdb re-derived calls from the multiplex PCR reads in MiXCR, one entry per CDR3 protein. The sample shows 650,000 to 750,000 distinct CDR3 sequences, about 14% of them seen only once. The sample was blood. These receptors originate from a woman aged 18-30 years with Graves' hyperthyroidism. Both conserved end residues are part of each CDR3. The order of the fields is V gene, D gene, J gene, clone size, CDR3 protein, CDR3 DNA. A D gene is named only where the DNA matches it firmly. Rows may omit the clone size; those that give it use once, few, many or a size class.

TRBV30,-,TRBJ2-3,-,CAWSVRQAHTQYF,TGTGCCTGGAGTGTGCGGCAGGCCCATACGCAGTATTTT
TRBV20-1,TRBD1,TRBJ1-2,many,CSGPQGPFYGYTF,TGCAGTGGTCCACAGGGGCCGTTCTATGGCTACACCTTC
TRBV7-9,-,TRBJ2-7,many,CASSLPLSEQYF,TGTGCCAGCAGTCTTCCACTATCCGAGCAGTACTTC
TRBV6-5,-,TRBJ1-6,-,CASSYSGVSYNSPLHF,TGTGCCAGCAGTTACTCCGGGGTCTCCTATAATTCACCCCTCCACTTT
TRBV6-5,-,TRBJ2-7,few,CASSYDLQTRNEQYF,TGTGCCAGCAGTTACGATCTTCAGACAAGGAACGAGCAGTACTTC
TRBV28,-,TRBJ2-3,many,CASSLLGRGVSTDTQYF,TGTGCCAGCAGTCTTCTTGGCAGGGGGGTAAGCACAGATACGCAGTATTTT
TRBV7-9,-,TRBJ2-7,few,CASRPQGGGEQYF,TGTGCCAGCAGACCACAGGGTGGAGGGGAGCAGTACTTC
TRBV12-3/TRBV12-4,TRBD1,TRBJ1-1,many,CASSPGTAYQAFF,TGTGCCAGCTCCCCCGGGACAGCTTACCAAGCTTTCTTT
TRBV18,-,TRBJ2-5,-,CASSRTDPQETQYF,TGTGCCAGCTCACGGACGGACCCTCAAGAGACCCAGTACTTC
TRBV12-3/TRBV12-4,-,TRBJ2-1,many,CASSFIGEPGTNEQFF,TGTGCCAGCAGTTTCATAGGGGAGCCGGGTACGAATGAGCAGTTCTTC
TRBV24-1,TRBD2,TRBJ2-1,many,CATSDSGTSGNNEQFF,TGTGCCACCAGTGATTCAGGGACTAGCGGTAACAATGAGCAGTTCTTC
TRBV6-1,-,TRBJ2-1,many,CASTQGLSNEQFF,TGTGCCAGCACCCAGGGACTTTCCAATGAGCAGTTCTTC
TRBV20-1,TRBD2,TRBJ2-7,many,CSANGGTIPYEQYF,TGCAGTGCTAACGGTGGGACTATCCCATACGAGCAGTACTTC
TRBV15,-,TRBJ2-1,few,CATSESHSSLSYNEQFF,TGTGCCACCAGCGAATCCCACTCCTCCCTCTCCTACAATGAGCAGTTCTTC
TRBV12-3/TRBV12-4,-,TRBJ1-1,many,CASSQSTTTEAFF,TGTGCCAGCAGCCAATCGACGACCACTGAAGCTTTCTTT
TRBV30,TRBD2,TRBJ2-3,many,CAWSSGLAGIPTSTDTQYF,TGTGCCTGGAGCTCCGGACTAGCGGGAATCCCGACTAGCACAGATACGCAGTATTTT
TRBV20-1,-,TRBJ2-1,many,CSARALESYNEQFF,TGCAGTGCTAGAGCCCTAGAGAGCTACAATGAGCAGTTCTTC
TRBV30,-,TRBJ2-1,many,CAWTGQLGANEQFF,TGTGCCTGGACAGGACAGCTTGGGGCCAATGAGCAGTTCTTC
TRBV19,-,TRBJ2-5,-,CASSHLTWAWETQYF,TGTGCCAGTAGTCACTTGACTTGGGCGTGGGAGACCCAGTACTTC
TRBV12-3/TRBV12-4,-,TRBJ1-5,many,CASRPGGGGLQPQHF,TGTGCCAGCAGGCCGGGGGGGGGGGGCTTACAGCCCCAGCATTTT
TRBV9,-,TRBJ2-1,many,CASSPPASNEQFF,TGTGCCAGCAGCCCCCCCGCGTCCAATGAGCAGTTCTTC
TRBV12-3/TRBV12-4,-,TRBJ2-4,-,CASSPGGATKNIQYF,TGTGCCAGCAGCCCCGGGGGCGCGACCAAAAACATTCAGTACTTC
TRBV3-1,TRBD1,TRBJ2-5,few,CASSQTGGWGTQYF,TGTGCCAGCAGCCAAACAGGGGGCTGGGGGACCCAGTACTTC
TRBV7-9,TRBD2,TRBJ2-7,-,CASSLVWGTSGISYEQYF,TGTGCCAGCAGCTTAGTATGGGGGACTAGCGGAATTTCCTACGAGCAGTACTTC
TRBV20-1,TRBD2,TRBJ2-3,-,CSARLAGFSQYF,TGCAGTGCTAGACTAGCGGGATTTTCGCAGTATTTT
TRBV11-3,-,TRBJ2-7,-,CASSAGSSVYEQYF,TGTGCCAGCTCAGCTGGTAGTAGCGTCTACGAGCAGTACTTC
TRBV7-9,TRBD1,TRBJ1-5,few,CASSPGTGIDQPQHF,TGTGCCAGCAGCCCCGGGACAGGGATCGATCAGCCCCAGCATTTT
TRBV12-3/TRBV12-4,TRBD2,TRBJ2-5,many,CASSPPVAGTPSVRDF,TGTGCCAGCAGCCCCCCGGTAGCGGGGACCCCCTCGGTGCGGGACTTC
TRBV20-1,-,TRBJ1-1,few,CSARDLAGGTEAFF,TGCAGTGCTAGAGATTTAGCCGGGGGCACTGAAGCTTTCTTT
TRBV30,-,TRBJ2-3,few,CAWSSWTDSKADTQYF,TGTGCCTGGAGTTCTTGGACAGACTCAAAGGCAGATACGCAGTATTTT
TRBV12-3/TRBV12-4,-,TRBJ2-7,many,CASSSALAGDSQDPYEQYF,TGTGCCAGCAGTTCAGCCCTGGCGGGGGACAGCCAAGACCCCTACGAGCAGTACTTC
TRBV6-2/TRBV6-3,TRBD1,TRBJ1-6,-,CASIGTGARNSPLHF,TGTGCCAGCATTGGGACAGGGGCGAGGAATTCACCCCTCCACTTT
TRBV12-3/TRBV12-4,TRBD2,TRBJ2-1,many,CASRTSGRDSYNEQFF,TGTGCCAGCAGAACTAGCGGGAGGGATTCCTACAATGAGCAGTTCTTC
TRBV25-1,-,TRBJ1-1,-,CASSSSLPLMNTEAFF,TGTGCCAGCAGTTCCTCCCTTCCACTTATGAACACTGAAGCTTTCTTT
TRBV11-3,-,TRBJ2-2,-,CASSSPRMTGELFF,TGTGCCAGCAGCTCGCCAAGGATGACCGGGGAGCTGTTTTTT
TRBV28,-,TRBJ1-2,few,CASCTSGTCGYTF,TGTGCCAGCTGCACCTCCGGGACGTGTGGCTACACCTTC
TRBV12-5,-,TRBJ2-3,many,CASGPPDTDTQYF,TGTGCTAGTGGTCCCCCAGACACAGATACGCAGTATTTT
TRBV24-1,TRBD2,TRBJ2-4,once,CATSDPVAGGVDIQCF,TGTGCCACCAGTGACCCAGTGGCGGGAGGGGTAGACATTCAGTGCTTC
TRBV5-1,-,TRBJ2-1,few,CASSLEAGWNEQFF,TGCGCCAGCAGCTTGGAGGCAGGGTGGAATGAGCAGTTCTTC